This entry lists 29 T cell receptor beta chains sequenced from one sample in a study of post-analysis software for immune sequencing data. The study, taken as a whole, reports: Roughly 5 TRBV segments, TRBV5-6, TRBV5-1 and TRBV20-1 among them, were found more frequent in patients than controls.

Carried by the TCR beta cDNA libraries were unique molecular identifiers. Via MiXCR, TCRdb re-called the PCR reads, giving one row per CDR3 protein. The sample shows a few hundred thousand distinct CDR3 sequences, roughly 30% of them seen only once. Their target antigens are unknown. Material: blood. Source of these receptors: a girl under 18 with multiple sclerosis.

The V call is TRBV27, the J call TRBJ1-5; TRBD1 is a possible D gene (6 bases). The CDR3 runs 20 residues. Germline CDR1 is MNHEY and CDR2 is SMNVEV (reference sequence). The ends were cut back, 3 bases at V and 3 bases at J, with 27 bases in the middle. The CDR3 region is CASSFSPRGPEGISNQPQHF. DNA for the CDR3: TGTGCCAGCAGTTTTTCCCCCAGGGGTCCCGAAGGGATCTCCAATCAGCCCCAGCATTTT.

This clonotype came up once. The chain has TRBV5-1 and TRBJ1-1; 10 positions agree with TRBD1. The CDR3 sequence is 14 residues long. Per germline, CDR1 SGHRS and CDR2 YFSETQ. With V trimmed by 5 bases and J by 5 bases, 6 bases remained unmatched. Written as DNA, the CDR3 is TGCGCCAGCAGTCGACAGGGGGCTATAACTGAAGCTTTCTTT. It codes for CASSRQGAITEAFF.

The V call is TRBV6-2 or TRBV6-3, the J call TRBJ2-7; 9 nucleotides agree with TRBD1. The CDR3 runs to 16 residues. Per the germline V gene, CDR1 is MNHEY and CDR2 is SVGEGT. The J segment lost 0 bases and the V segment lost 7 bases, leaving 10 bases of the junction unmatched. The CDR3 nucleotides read TGTGCCAGCACCACTTGGGACAGGGCCAGCTCCTACGAGCAGTACTTC. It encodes CASTTWDRASSYEQYF.

The CDR3 DNA sequence: TGTGCCAGCAGTCCTGGACTAGTATTGCCCTACGAGCAGTACTTC. This gives the protein CASSPGLVLPYEQYF. The chain joins TRBV7-2 to TRBJ2-5, with 7 bases aligning to TRBD2. The DNA end lines up better with TRBJ2-7; the J call may be wrong. Germline CDR1 is SGHTA and CDR2 is FQGNSA. The CDR3 length is 15 residues.

For the CDR3, the DNA is TGTGCCAGCAGCCCGAGCGGTTGGAGCTCCTACGAGCAGTACTTC. This codes for CASSPSGWSSYEQYF. The chain couples TRBV5-6 to TRBJ2-7; possible D gene TRBD2, 5 bases. V was cut by 4 bases and J by 0 bases, with 14 bases left in between. The CDR3 is 15 residues long. Per germline, CDR1 SGHDT and CDR2 YYEEEE.

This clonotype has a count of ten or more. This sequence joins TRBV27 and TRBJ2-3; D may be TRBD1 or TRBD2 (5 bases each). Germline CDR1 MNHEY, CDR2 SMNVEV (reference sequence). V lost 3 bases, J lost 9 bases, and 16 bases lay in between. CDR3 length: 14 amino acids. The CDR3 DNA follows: TGTGCCAGCAGTTTTGGGGGTGAGGTGAGGACGCAGTATTTT. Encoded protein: CASSFGGEVRTQYF.

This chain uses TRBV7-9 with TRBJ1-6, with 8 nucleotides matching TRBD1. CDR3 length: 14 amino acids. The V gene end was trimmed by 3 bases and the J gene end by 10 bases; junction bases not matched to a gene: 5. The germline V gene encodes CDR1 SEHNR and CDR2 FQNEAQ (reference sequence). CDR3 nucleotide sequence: TGTGCCAGCAGCTTGGACAGGGTCCAATCACCCCTCCACTTT. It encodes CASSLDRVQSPLHF.

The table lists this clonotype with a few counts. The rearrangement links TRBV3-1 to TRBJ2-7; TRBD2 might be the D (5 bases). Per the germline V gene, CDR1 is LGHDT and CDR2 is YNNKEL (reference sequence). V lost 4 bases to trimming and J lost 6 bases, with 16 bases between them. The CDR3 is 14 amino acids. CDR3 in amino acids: CASSPGEGGFEQYF. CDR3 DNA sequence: TGTGCCAGCAGCCCCGGGGAAGGTGGCTTCGAGCAGTACTTC.

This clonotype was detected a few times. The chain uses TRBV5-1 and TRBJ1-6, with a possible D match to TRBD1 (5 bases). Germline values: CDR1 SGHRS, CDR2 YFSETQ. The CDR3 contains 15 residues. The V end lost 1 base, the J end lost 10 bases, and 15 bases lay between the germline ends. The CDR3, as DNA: TGCGCCAGCAGCTTGATAACAGGAGGGTGGTCACCCCTCCACTTT. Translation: CASSLITGGWSPLHF.

The CDR3 loop reads CASRLRTSGTYEQYF. CDR3 bases: TGTGCCAGCAGGTTGAGGACTAGCGGCACCTACGAGCAGTACTTC. This chain uses TRBV2 with TRBJ2-4, with TRBD2 identical over 10 bases. The tail of the sequence fits TRBJ2-7 better, so the J call may be wrong. The CDR3 runs 15 residues. Germline V lookup: CDR1 SNHLY, CDR2 FYNNEI.

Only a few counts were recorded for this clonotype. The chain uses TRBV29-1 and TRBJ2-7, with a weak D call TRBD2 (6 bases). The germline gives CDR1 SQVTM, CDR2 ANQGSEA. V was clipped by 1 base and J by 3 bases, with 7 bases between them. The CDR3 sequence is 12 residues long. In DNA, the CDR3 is TGCAGCGTTGAAGTGGGGGGCTACGAGCAGTACTTC. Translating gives CSVEVGGYEQYF.

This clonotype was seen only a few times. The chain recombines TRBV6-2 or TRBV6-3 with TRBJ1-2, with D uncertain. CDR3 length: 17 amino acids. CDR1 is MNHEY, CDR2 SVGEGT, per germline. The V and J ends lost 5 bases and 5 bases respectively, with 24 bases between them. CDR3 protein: CASSTDGRYSTGYGYTF. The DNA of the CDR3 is TGTGCCAGCAGTACAGATGGACGGTACTCGACGGGGTATGGCTACACCTTC.

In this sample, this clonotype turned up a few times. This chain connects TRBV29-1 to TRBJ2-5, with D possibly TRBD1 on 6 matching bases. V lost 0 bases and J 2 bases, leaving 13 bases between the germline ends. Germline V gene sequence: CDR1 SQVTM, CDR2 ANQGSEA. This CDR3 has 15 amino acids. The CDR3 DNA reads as TGCAGCGTTGAAGATCCCCGGACAGAACAAGAGACCCAGTACTTC. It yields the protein CSVEDPRTEQETQYF. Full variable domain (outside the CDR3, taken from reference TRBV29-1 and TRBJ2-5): SAVISQKPSRDICQRGTSLTIQCQVDSQVTMMFWYRQQPGQSLTLIATANQGSEATYESGFVIDKFPISRPNLTFSTLTVSNMSPEDSSIYLCSVEDPRTEQETQYFGPGTRLLVL.

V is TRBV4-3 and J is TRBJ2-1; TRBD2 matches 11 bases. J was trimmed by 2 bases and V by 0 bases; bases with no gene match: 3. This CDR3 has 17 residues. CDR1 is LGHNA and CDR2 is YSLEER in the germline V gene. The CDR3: CASSQDGSGGAYNEQFF. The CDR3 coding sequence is TGCGCCAGCAGCCAAGATGGTAGCGGGGGGGCCTACAATGAGCAGTTCTTC.

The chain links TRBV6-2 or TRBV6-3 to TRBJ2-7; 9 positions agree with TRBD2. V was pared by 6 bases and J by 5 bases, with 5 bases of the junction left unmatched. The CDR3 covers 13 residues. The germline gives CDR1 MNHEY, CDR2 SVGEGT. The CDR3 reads CASSLASGNEQYF. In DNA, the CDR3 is TGTGCCAGCAGCCTTGCTAGCGGGAACGAGCAGTACTTC.

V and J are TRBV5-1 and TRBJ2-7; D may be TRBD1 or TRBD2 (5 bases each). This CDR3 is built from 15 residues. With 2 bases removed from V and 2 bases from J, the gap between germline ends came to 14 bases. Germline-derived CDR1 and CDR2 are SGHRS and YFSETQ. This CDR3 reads CASSFRQRGTYEQYF. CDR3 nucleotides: TGCGCCAGCAGCTTCCGGCAGAGGGGCACCTACGAGCAGTACTTC.

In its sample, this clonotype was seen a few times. This chain's CDR3 is CASSLARTRAHEQYF. The CDR3, as DNA: TGTGCCAGCAGCTTAGCCCGGACGCGGGCCCACGAGCAGTACTTC. The rearrangement joins TRBV13 to TRBJ2-7; D is possibly TRBD2 (5 bases). Germline V gene data show CDR1 as PRHDT and CDR2 as FYEKMQ (reference sequence). Trimming left V 1 base short and J 5 bases short, with 15 bases between. There are 15 residues in the CDR3.

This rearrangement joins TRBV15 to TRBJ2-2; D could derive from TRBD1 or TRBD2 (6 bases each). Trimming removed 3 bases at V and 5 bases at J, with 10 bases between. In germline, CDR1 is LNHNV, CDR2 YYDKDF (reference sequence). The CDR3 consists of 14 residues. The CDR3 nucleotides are TGTGCCACCAGCAGGAAAGGGGGGACCGGGGAGCTGTTTTTT. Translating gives CATSRKGGTGELFF.

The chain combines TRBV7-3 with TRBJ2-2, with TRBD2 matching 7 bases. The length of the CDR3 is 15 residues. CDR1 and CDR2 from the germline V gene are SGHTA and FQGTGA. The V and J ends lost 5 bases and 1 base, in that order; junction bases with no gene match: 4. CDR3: CASSLSGENTGELFF. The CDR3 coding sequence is TGTGCCAGCAGCCTCAGCGGGGAGAACACCGGGGAGCTGTTTTTT.

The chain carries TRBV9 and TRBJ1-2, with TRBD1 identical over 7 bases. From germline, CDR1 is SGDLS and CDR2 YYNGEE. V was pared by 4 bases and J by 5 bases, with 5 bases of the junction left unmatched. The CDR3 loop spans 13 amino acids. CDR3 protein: CASSLGTEYGYTF. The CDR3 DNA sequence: TGTGCCAGCAGCCTCGGGACAGAATATGGCTACACCTTC. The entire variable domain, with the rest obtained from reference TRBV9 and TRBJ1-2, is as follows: DSGVTQTPKHLITATGQRVTLRCSPRSGDLSVYWYQQSLDQGLQFLIQYYNGEERAKGNILERFSAQQFPDLHSELNLSSLELGDSALYFCASSLGTEYGYTFGSGTRLTVV.

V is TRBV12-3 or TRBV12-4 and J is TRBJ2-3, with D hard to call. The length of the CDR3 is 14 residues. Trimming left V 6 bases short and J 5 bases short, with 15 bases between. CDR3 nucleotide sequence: TGTGCCAGCAGCCAACCAGCGTTATTAGATACGCAGTATTTT. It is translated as CASSQPALLDTQYF.

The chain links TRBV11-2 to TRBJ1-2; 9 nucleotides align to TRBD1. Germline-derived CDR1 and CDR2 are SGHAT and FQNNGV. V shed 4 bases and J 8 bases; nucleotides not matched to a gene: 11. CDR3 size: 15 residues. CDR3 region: CASSSPGQGFGGYTF. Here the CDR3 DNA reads TGTGCCAGCAGCTCTCCGGGACAGGGTTTCGGCGGCTACACCTTC.

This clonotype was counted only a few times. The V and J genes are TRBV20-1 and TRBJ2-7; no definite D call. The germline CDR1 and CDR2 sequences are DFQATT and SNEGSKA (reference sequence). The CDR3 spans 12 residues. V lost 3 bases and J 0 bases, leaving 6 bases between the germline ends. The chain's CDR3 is CSASPFSYEQYF. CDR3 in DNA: TGCAGTGCTAGCCCATTCTCCTACGAGCAGTACTTC.

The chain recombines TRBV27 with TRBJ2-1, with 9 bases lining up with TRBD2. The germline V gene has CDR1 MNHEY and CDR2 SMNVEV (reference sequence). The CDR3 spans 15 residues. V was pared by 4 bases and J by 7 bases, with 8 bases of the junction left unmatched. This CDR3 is CASSSMLAGPNEQFF. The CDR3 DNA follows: TGTGCCAGCAGTTCTATGCTAGCGGGGCCAAATGAGCAGTTCTTC.

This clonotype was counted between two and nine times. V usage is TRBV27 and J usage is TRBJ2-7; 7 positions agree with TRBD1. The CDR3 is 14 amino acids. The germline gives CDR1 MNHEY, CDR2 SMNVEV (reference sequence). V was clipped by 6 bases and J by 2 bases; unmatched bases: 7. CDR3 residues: CASSRGTATYEQYF. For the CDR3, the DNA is TGTGCCAGCAGCCGAGGGACAGCCACCTACGAGCAGTACTTC.

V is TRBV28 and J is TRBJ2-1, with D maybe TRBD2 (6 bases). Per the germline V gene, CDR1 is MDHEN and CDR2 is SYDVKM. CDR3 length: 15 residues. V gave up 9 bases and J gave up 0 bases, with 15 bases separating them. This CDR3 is CASGYGGSSYNEQFF. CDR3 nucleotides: TGTGCCAGTGGGTACGGAGGGAGCTCCTACAATGAGCAGTTCTTC.

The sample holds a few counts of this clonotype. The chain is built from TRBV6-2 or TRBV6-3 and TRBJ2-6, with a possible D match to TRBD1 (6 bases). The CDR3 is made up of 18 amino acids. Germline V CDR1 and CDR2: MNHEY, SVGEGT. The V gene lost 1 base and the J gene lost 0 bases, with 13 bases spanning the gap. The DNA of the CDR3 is TGTGCCAGCAGTTACTTACCAGGGGCCTCCTCTGGGGCCAACGTCCTGACTTTC. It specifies CASSYLPGASSGANVLTF.

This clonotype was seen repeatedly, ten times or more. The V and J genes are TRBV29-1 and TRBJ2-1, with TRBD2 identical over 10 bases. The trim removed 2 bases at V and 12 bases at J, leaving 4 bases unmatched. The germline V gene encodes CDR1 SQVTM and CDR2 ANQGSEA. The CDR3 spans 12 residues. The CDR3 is CSVELAGALQFF. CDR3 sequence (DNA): TGCAGCGTTGAACTAGCGGGGGCCCTGCAGTTCTTC.

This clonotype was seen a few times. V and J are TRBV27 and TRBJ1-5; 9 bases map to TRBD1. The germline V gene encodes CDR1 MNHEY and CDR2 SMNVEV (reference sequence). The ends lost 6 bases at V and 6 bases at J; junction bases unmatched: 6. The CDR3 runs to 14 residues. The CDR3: CASSGQGFSQPQHF. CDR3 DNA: TGTGCCAGCAGCGGACAGGGGTTTAGTCAGCCCCAGCATTTT.